The 26 T cell receptor beta chains below come from one sample, sequenced in a study of shared clonotypes between healthy human individuals. Profiling relied on immunoSEQ multiplex PCR, and the TCRdb table lists in-frame clones only, not all of them. In the table there are millions of clones, 93% of which are singletons. The source material was naive CD4+ T cells from PBMCs. Documented subset: CD45RA+ positively selected. All receptors derive from a man aged 18-30 years in good health. Some clones in this sample may be carry-over from other donors' samples.

This rearrangement joins TRBV2 to TRBJ2-7, with TRBD2 as a possible D gene (6 bases). Germline-derived CDR1 and CDR2 are SNHLY and FYNNEI. Trimming took 10 bases from V and 3 from J, leaving 16 bases between them. The CDR3 covers 13 residues. In nucleotides, the CDR3 is TGTGCCACCGTCCGGGAGAGGGGCTACGAGCAGTACTTC. This gives the protein CATVRERGYEQYF.

In nucleotides, the CDR3 is TGCGCCAGCAGCCACCCTCCCCCGACGTTAAGCAATGAGCAGTTCTTC. Amino acid sequence: CASSHPPPTLSNEQFF. The rearrangement joins TRBV4-1 to TRBJ2-1; the D is unclear. Trimming left V 3 bases short and J 6 bases short, with 18 bases between. Per the germline V gene, CDR1 is MGHRA and CDR2 is YSYEKL. This CDR3 is 16 amino acids long.

The chain employs TRBV6-1 and TRBJ1-2, with D possibly TRBD1 on 5 matching bases. The CDR3 is 14 amino acids. Trimming pared 3 bases from V and 7 bases from J, leaving 15 bases between. Looked up from germline, CDR1 is MNHNS and CDR2 is SASEGT. CDR3 sequence reads: CASSEYSNGGGYTF. CDR3 nucleotide sequence: TGTGCCAGCAGTGAGTACAGTAACGGGGGTGGCTACACCTTC.

The V call is TRBV4-3, the J call TRBJ1-3; D is uncertain. CDR3 length equals 15 residues. V was clipped by 0 bases and J by 4 bases, with 10 bases between them. From germline, CDR1 is LGHNA and CDR2 YSLEER. CDR3 sequence reads: CASSQDRAKGNTIYF. The CDR3 DNA sequence: TGCGCCAGCAGCCAAGACAGAGCGAAAGGAAACACCATATATTTT.

The rearrangement joins TRBV16 to TRBJ1-5, with D possibly matching TRBD1 (5 bases). This CDR3 region has 13 residues. Germline-derived CDR1 and CDR2 are KGHSY and FQNENV. V was trimmed by 2 bases and J by 6 bases, leaving 8 bases between them. CDR3: CASSQGHLQPQHF. The CDR3 DNA reads as TGTGCCAGCAGCCAAGGACACCTTCAGCCCCAGCATTTT.

The count of this clone is one. The chain joins TRBV9 to TRBJ2-3, with 9 bases matching TRBD1. In germline, CDR1 is SGDLS, CDR2 YYNGEE. V dropped 3 bases and J dropped 3; count of bases not matched to a gene: 11. The CDR3 is made up of 17 amino acids. This chain's CDR3 is CASSAPRTGVFTDTQYF. DNA for the CDR3: TGTGCCAGCAGCGCCCCGAGGACAGGGGTTTTTACAGATACGCAGTATTTT.

This chain links TRBV4-1 with TRBJ2-3, with 13 positions matching TRBD2. With V trimmed by 4 bases and J by 6 bases, 16 bases remained unmatched. This CDR3 is built from 19 residues. Germline-derived CDR1 and CDR2 are MGHRA and YSYEKL. The CDR3 loop is CASSRLYRGLAGSSDTQYF. CDR3 coding DNA: TGCGCCAGCAGCCGCCTATATCGGGGACTAGCGGGGAGCAGTGATACGCAGTATTTT.

This chain uses TRBV7-2 with TRBJ1-4, with a weak D call TRBD1 (5 bases). This CDR3 spans 14 amino acids. V was pared by 1 base and J by 7 bases, with 10 bases between. CDR1 SGHTA and CDR2 FQGNSA come from the germline V gene. This CDR3 is CASSLVGAGEKLFF. CDR3 sequence (DNA): TGTGCCAGCAGCTTAGTCGGGGCGGGTGAAAAACTGTTTTTT.

The chain uses TRBV25-1 and TRBJ2-5, with a weak D call TRBD2 (5 bases). CDR1 and CDR2 from the germline V gene are MGHDK and SYGVNS. The CDR3 sequence is 14 residues long. V was cut by 6 bases and J by 5 bases, with 16 bases left in between. This CDR3 is CASRASTERETQYF. The CDR3 nucleotides read TGTGCCAGCAGAGCTAGCACCGAAAGGGAGACCCAGTACTTC.

This clone appeared once. The chain joins TRBV6-6 to TRBJ2-2; TRBD2 matches at 9 bases. Germline CDR1 and CDR2: MNHNY and SVGAGI (reference sequence). V shed 4 bases, J shed 1 base, and the junction held 1 base outside the gene matches. The CDR3 consists of 15 residues. The CDR3 sequence: CASSFSGRNTGELFF. The CDR3 DNA reads TGTGCCAGCAGTTTTAGCGGGAGGAACACCGGGGAGCTGTTTTTT.

V gene TRBV5-4 combines with J gene TRBJ2-1, with unresolved D. CDR1 and CDR2 from the germline V gene are SGHNT and YYREEE (reference sequence). The V gene lost 4 bases and the J gene lost 0 bases, with 8 bases spanning the gap. There are 14 residues in the CDR3. The CDR3 nucleotides are TGTGCCAGCAGCGTGTGGAGCTCCTACAATGAGCAGTTCTTC. Amino acid sequence: CASSVWSSYNEQFF. Together with reference TRBV5-4 and TRBJ2-1, the CDR3 gives the full variable domain: ETGVTQSPTHLIKTRGQQVTLRCSSQSGHNTVSWYQQALGQGPQFIFQYYREEENGRGNFPPRFSGLQFPNYSSELNVNALELDDSALYLCASSVWSSYNEQFFGPGTRLTVL.

This rearrangement joins TRBV5-6 to TRBJ1-1; possibly TRBD1 for D (6 bases). Germline CDR1 reads SGHDT; CDR2 reads YYEEEE. Trimming took 5 bases from V and 1 from J, leaving 18 bases between them. The CDR3 totals 16 residues. CDR3 residues: CASSRGGGIENTEAFF. The CDR3 DNA reads TGTGCCAGCAGTCGGGGAGGGGGGATTGAGAACACTGAAGCTTTCTTT.

The J gene is TRBJ2-5, the V gene TRBV19; possibly TRBD1 or TRBD2 for D (5 bases each). The CDR3 is made up of 13 amino acids. The germline CDR1 and CDR2 sequences are LNHDA and SQIVND (reference sequence). V was clipped by 3 bases and J by 4 bases, with 9 bases between them. The CDR3 DNA reads as TGTGCCAGTAGTATCAAGGGACGAGAGACCCAGTACTTC. It yields the protein CASSIKGRETQYF.

The chain employs TRBV6-5 and TRBJ2-4; maybe TRBD1 (5 bases). CDR1 is MNHEY and CDR2 is SVGAGI in the germline V gene. V gave up 6 bases and J gave up 0 bases, with 9 bases separating them. The CDR3 covers 14 residues. CDR3 residues: CASSVQVAKNIQYF. CDR3 coding DNA: TGTGCCAGCAGCGTACAGGTAGCCAAAAACATTCAGTACTTC.

V usage is TRBV5-1 and J usage is TRBJ2-1; D possibly corresponds to TRBD2 (5 bases). Germline-derived CDR1 and CDR2 are SGHRS and YFSETQ. This CDR3 has 15 amino acids. V was shortened by 0 bases and J by 4 bases, with 11 bases between the two germline ends. CDR3 sequence (DNA): TGCGCCAGCAGCTTGGTGGTAGCGCAGTACAATGAGCAGTTCTTC. As protein: CASSLVVAQYNEQFF. Variable domain in full (rest from reference TRBV5-1 and TRBJ2-1): KAGVTQTPRYLIKTRGQQVTLSCSPISGHRSVSWYQQTPGQGLQFLFEYFSETQRNKGNFPGRFSGRQFSNSRSEMNVSTLELGDSALYLCASSLVVAQYNEQFFGPGTRLTVL.

This rearrangement joins TRBV6-1 to TRBJ1-1; D uncertain. Trimming removed 2 bases from V and 5 bases from J, with 12 bases in between. This CDR3 is built from 14 residues. Looked up from germline, CDR1 is MNHNS and CDR2 is SASEGT. For the CDR3, the DNA is TGTGCCAGCAGTGAACCCGGCCGGAGAACTGAAGCTTTCTTT. Translated: CASSEPGRRTEAFF.

The V call is TRBV6-5, the J call TRBJ2-5; D not certain. Germline V CDR1 and CDR2: MNHEY, SVGAGI. Trimming took off 7 bases at V and 5 bases at J, with 14 bases between the two ends. The CDR3 spans 13 residues. Here the CDR3 DNA reads TGTGCCAGCAAGCCGGCTTACCTGGAGACCCAGTACTTC. It yields the protein CASKPAYLETQYF.

The chain is built from TRBV7-8 and TRBJ2-5; D might be TRBD2 (5 bases). Per germline, CDR1 SGHVS and CDR2 FQNEAQ. The CDR3 loop spans 16 amino acids. Between the trimmed V and J ends, which lost 5 bases and 4 bases, there was a span of 20 bases. The CDR3 region is CASSPHPGIRRETQYF. The CDR3 DNA follows: TGTGCCAGCAGCCCGCACCCGGGGATCCGCAGAGAGACCCAGTACTTC.

This rearrangement joins TRBV30 to TRBJ2-2, with TRBD2 matching over 13 bases. This CDR3 is 16 amino acids long. Germline trimming cut 3 bases from V and 5 bases from J; bases unmatched to any gene: 6. Germline CDR1 is GTSNPN and CDR2 is SVGIG (reference sequence). The chain's CDR3 is CAWSRGLAGPTGELFF. The CDR3 coding sequence is TGTGCCTGGAGCCGGGGACTAGCGGGACCGACCGGGGAGCTGTTTTTT.

CDR3 in DNA: TGTGCCAGCAGTTTATCGAGGGGGGCCGGTGGCTACACCTTC. This codes for CASSLSRGAGGYTF. This chain uses TRBV27 with TRBJ1-2; weak D call: TRBD1 (6 bases). Trimming took off 0 bases at V and 7 bases at J, with 12 bases between the two ends. The CDR3 length is 14 residues. CDR1 and CDR2 from the germline V gene are MNHEY and SMNVEV (reference sequence).

The V and J genes are TRBV27 and TRBJ1-5; D may be TRBD1 (5 bases). Germline assignment: CDR1 MNHEY and CDR2 SMNVEV (reference sequence). The CDR3 has 14 amino acids. Trimming took off 4 bases at V and 11 bases at J, with 18 bases between the two ends. For the CDR3, the DNA is TGTGCCAGCAGTTCCCACGGGGCAGGGCCGTCCCAGCATTTT. Its protein product is CASSSHGAGPSQHF.

The V and J genes are TRBV7-8 and TRBJ1-2, with 8 nucleotides matching TRBD1. Germline CDR1 is SGHVS and CDR2 is FQNEAQ. The CDR3 is 13 residues long. Trimming removed 6 bases from V and 8 bases from J; junction bases left unmatched: 8. The CDR3 spells CASSPDRVGGYTF. As DNA, the CDR3 is TGTGCCAGCAGTCCGGACAGGGTCGGCGGCTACACCTTC. Based on the CDR3 plus reference TRBV7-8 and TRBJ1-2, the full variable domain is GAGVSQSPRYKVAKRGQDVALRCDPISGHVSLFWYQQALGQGPEFLTYFQNEAQLDKSGLPSDRFFAERPEGSVSTLKIQRTQQEDSAVYLCASSPDRVGGYTFGSGTRLTVV.

The rearrangement links TRBV30 to TRBJ2-2; 8 nucleotides align to TRBD2. Germline CDR1 and CDR2: GTSNPN and SVGIG (reference sequence). This CDR3 region has 14 residues. V lost 2 bases to trimming and J lost 6 bases; unmatched junction nucleotides: 5. CDR3 in amino acids: CAWSSGGTSGELFF. DNA of the CDR3: TGTGCCTGGAGTTCGGGAGGGACTTCCGGGGAGCTGTTTTTT. Full variable domain (remainder filled in from reference TRBV30 and TRBJ2-2): SQTIHQWPATLVQPVGSPLSLECTVEGTSNPNLYWYRQAAGRGLQLLFYSVGIGQISSEVPQNLSASRPQDRQFILSSKKLLLSDSGFYLCAWSSGGTSGELFFGEGSRLTVL.

The table lists this clone with a count of one. The sample carries other DNA sequences with the same CDR3. This chain uses TRBV4-1 with TRBJ2-7; 10 bases line up with TRBD1. Germline V gene lookup returns CDR1 MGHRA and CDR2 YSYEKL. V shed 1 base, J shed 4 bases, and the junction held 7 bases outside the gene matches. The CDR3 sequence is 16 residues long. The CDR3 coding sequence is TGCGCCAGCAGCCAAGGTGTAGGGACAGGGGCTTACGAGCAGTACTTC. This sequence encodes CASSQGVGTGAYEQYF.

The chain recombines TRBV4-1 with TRBJ2-7; 15 nucleotides align to TRBD2. Trimming cost V 2 bases and J 6 bases; bases outside gene matches: 11. The CDR3 runs to 18 residues. Germline CDR1 and CDR2: MGHRA and YSYEKL. In DNA, the CDR3 is TGCGCCAGCAGCCAAAAAACCGGGACTAGCGGGAGGTTTATCGAGCAGTACTTC. Translated: CASSQKTGTSGRFIEQYF.

This chain links TRBV6-1 with TRBJ1-6, with D perhaps matching TRBD1 (5 bases). The CDR3 has 16 amino acids. The V gene's germline CDR1 is MNHNS and CDR2 SASEGT. V dropped 2 bases and J dropped 8 bases, with 16 bases sitting between them. CDR3 loop: CASSENRQGTDSPLHF. The CDR3 nucleotides read TGTGCCAGCAGTGAAAATAGGCAGGGAACGGATTCACCCCTCCACTTT.